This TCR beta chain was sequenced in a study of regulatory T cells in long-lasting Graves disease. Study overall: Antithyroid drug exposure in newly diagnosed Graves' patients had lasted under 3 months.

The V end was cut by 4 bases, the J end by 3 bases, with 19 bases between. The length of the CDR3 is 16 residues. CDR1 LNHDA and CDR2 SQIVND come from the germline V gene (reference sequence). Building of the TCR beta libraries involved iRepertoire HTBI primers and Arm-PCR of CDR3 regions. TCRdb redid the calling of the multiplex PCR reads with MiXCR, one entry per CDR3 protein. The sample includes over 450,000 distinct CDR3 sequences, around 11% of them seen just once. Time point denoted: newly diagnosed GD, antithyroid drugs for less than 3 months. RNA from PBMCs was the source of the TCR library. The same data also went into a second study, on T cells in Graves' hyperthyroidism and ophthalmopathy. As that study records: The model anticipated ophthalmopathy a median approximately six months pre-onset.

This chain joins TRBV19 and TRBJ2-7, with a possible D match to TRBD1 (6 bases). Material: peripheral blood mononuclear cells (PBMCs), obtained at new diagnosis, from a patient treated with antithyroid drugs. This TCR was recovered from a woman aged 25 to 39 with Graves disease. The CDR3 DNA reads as TGTGCCAGTAGTACTACCTTCGGACAGCAGAACTACGAGCAGTACTTC. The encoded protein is CASSTTFGQQNYEQYF.